The rows below give T cell receptor beta chains drawn from one sample of a study of Ad26.COV2.S vaccination and SARS-CoV-2 variants. Profiled with immunoSEQ multiplex PCR; TCRdb holds only in-frame clones, not every one. The sample has approximately 340,000 clones, about 90% seen once. The sample here was peripheral blood, taken after recovery from COVID-19. These receptor sequences come from a human donor who had recovered from COVID-19. CDR3s include the opening cysteine and the closing phenylalanine or tryptophan. D genes are given only for firm matches. Rows give clone size only sometimes, using once, few, many, or a class for an expanded clone.

clone_size: NA
j_call: TRBJ2-5
d_call: TRBD1
cdr3_length: 19
v_call: TRBV11-3
cdr3_nt: TGTGCCAGCAGCAATCATAACAGGGGTACCCCAAATAAGCAAGAGACCCAGTACTTC
cdr3_aa: CASSNHNRGTPNKQETQYF

clone_size: few
j_call: TRBJ1-2
d_call: NA
cdr3_length: 16
v_call: TRBV5-1
cdr3_nt: TGCGCCAGCAGCTTGGGACACACCCAGCTCAACTATGGCTACACCTTC
cdr3_aa: CASSLGHTQLNYGYTF

clone_size: NA
j_call: TRBJ1-2
d_call: NA
cdr3_length: 11
v_call: TRBV12-3/TRBV12-4
cdr3_nt: TGTGCCAACGTACTTAAAGGGGGCTACACCTTC
cdr3_aa: CANVLKGGYTF

clone_size: NA
j_call: TRBJ2-3
d_call: TRBD2
cdr3_length: 17
v_call: TRBV9
cdr3_nt: TGTGCCAGCAGCAGGACTAGCGGGGGGGCAAGCACAGATACGCAGTATTTT
cdr3_aa: CASSRTSGGASTDTQYF

clone_size: NA
j_call: TRBJ1-1
d_call: NA
cdr3_length: 12
v_call: TRBV6-5
cdr3_nt: TGTGCCGCGAGGAGCCCGAACACTGAAGCTTTCTTT
cdr3_aa: CAARSPNTEAFF

clone_size: NA
j_call: TRBJ1-2
d_call: NA
cdr3_length: 15
v_call: TRBV4-2
cdr3_nt: TGTGCCAGCAGCCAAAGTATGGCGGTTCGCTATGGCTACACCTTC
cdr3_aa: CASSQSMAVRYGYTF

clone_size: NA
j_call: TRBJ2-2
d_call: TRBD1
cdr3_length: 14
v_call: TRBV6-5
cdr3_nt: TGTGCCAGCACCTCGACAGGGGCAGCCGGGGAGCTGTTTTTT
cdr3_aa: CASTSTGAAGELFF

clone_size: NA
j_call: TRBJ2-7
d_call: NA
cdr3_length: 13
v_call: TRBV12-3/TRBV12-4
cdr3_nt: TGTGCCAGCAGTTCCCCTCCTCCCTACGAGCAGTACTTC
cdr3_aa: CASSSPPPYEQYF

clone_size: NA
j_call: TRBJ1-5
d_call: NA
cdr3_length: 14
v_call: TRBV7-8
cdr3_nt: TGTGCCAGCAGCCCCCGGCGGGGCAATCAGCCCCAGCATTTT
cdr3_aa: CASSPRRGNQPQHF

clone_size: NA
j_call: TRBJ2-3
d_call: NA
cdr3_length: 12
v_call: TRBV2
cdr3_nt: TGTGCCAGCAGTTCCCAGGGAGATACGCAGTATTTT
cdr3_aa: CASSSQGDTQYF

clone_size: NA
j_call: TRBJ2-1
d_call: TRBD2
cdr3_length: 15
v_call: TRBV19
cdr3_nt: TGTGCCAGTAGGCCAGGACTAGCGTCCTACAATGAGCAGTTCTTC
cdr3_aa: CASRPGLASYNEQFF

clone_size: NA
j_call: TRBJ1-1
d_call: NA
cdr3_length: 15
v_call: TRBV6-5
cdr3_nt: TGTGCCAGCAGGAACCTTTGGGGAGGCAACACTGAAGCTTTCTTT
cdr3_aa: CASRNLWGGNTEAFF

clone_size: NA
j_call: TRBJ1-3
d_call: NA
cdr3_length: 17
v_call: TRBV6-1
cdr3_nt: TGTGCCAGCAGTGAAGCGCTCGTCTTGCCTTCTGGAAACACCATATATTTT
cdr3_aa: CASSEALVLPSGNTIYF

clone_size: NA
j_call: TRBJ1-2
d_call: NA
cdr3_length: 13
v_call: TRBV4-2
cdr3_nt: TGTGCCAGCAGCCAAGAGTCAGCTTATGGCTACACCTTC
cdr3_aa: CASSQESAYGYTF

clone_size: NA
j_call: TRBJ2-5
d_call: NA
cdr3_length: 13
v_call: TRBV19
cdr3_nt: TGTGCCAGTAGTATGAACCGGCGGGAGACCCAGTACTTC
cdr3_aa: CASSMNRRETQYF

clone_size: NA
j_call: TRBJ1-5
d_call: NA
cdr3_length: 14
v_call: TRBV25-1
cdr3_nt: TGTGCCAGCAGTGGGGTGGGTTTAACTCAGCCCCAGCATTTT
cdr3_aa: CASSGVGLTQPQHF

clone_size: NA
j_call: TRBJ1-1
d_call: NA
cdr3_length: 15
v_call: TRBV6-2/TRBV6-3
cdr3_nt: TGTGCCAGCAGTTGGCCCACAGGGACCTCCCATGAAGCTTTCTTT
cdr3_aa: CASSWPTGTSHEAFF

clone_size: NA
j_call: TRBJ1-1
d_call: NA
cdr3_length: 18
v_call: TRBV6-2/TRBV6-3
cdr3_nt: TGTGCCAGCAGTTATTCGGACCCCCCCGGACAGCTGAACACTGAAGCTTTCTTT
cdr3_aa: CASSYSDPPGQLNTEAFF

clone_size: NA
j_call: TRBJ2-1
d_call: NA
cdr3_length: 16
v_call: TRBV19
cdr3_nt: TGTGCCAGTAGTTCCCGAAACAGAGCCCCCTACAATGAGCAGTTCTTC
cdr3_aa: CASSSRNRAPYNEQFF

clone_size: NA
j_call: TRBJ1-4
d_call: TRBD1
cdr3_length: 16
v_call: TRBV7-9
cdr3_nt: TGTGCCAGCAGCCTAAGACACGGGACAGGTTATGAAAAACTGTTTTTT
cdr3_aa: CASSLRHGTGYEKLFF

clone_size: NA
j_call: TRBJ2-3
d_call: TRBD2
cdr3_length: 15
v_call: TRBV12-5
cdr3_nt: TGTGCTAGTGGTCCGGGGGGGCTACGCACAGATACGCAGTATTTT
cdr3_aa: CASGPGGLRTDTQYF

clone_size: NA
j_call: TRBJ2-5
d_call: NA
cdr3_length: 12
v_call: TRBV5-1
cdr3_nt: TGCGCCAGCAGCTTGAATCTAGAGACCCAGTACTTC
cdr3_aa: CASSLNLETQYF

clone_size: NA
j_call: TRBJ2-2
d_call: TRBD1
cdr3_length: 16
v_call: TRBV7-3
cdr3_nt: TGTGCCAGCAGCTTTGCCGGGACAGGGTTCACCGGGGAGCTGTTTTTT
cdr3_aa: CASSFAGTGFTGELFF

clone_size: NA
j_call: TRBJ2-7
d_call: NA
cdr3_length: 20
v_call: TRBV10-2
cdr3_nt: TGCGCCAGCAGTGAGTCGAAAGGGCTTTGGGGGGGCGTGGGATCCTACGAGCAGTACTTC
cdr3_aa: CASSESKGLWGGVGSYEQYF

clone_size: once
j_call: TRBJ2-7
d_call: NA
cdr3_length: 16
v_call: TRBV3-1/TRBV3-2
cdr3_nt: TGTGCCAGCAGCCAAGGGAAAGGAAGGGAAGACTACGAGCAGTACTTC
cdr3_aa: CASSQGKGREDYEQYF

clone_size: NA
j_call: TRBJ1-4
d_call: NA
cdr3_length: 13
v_call: TRBV27
cdr3_nt: TGTGCCAGCAGTTTAACTTTGGGGGGGATCCTGTTTTTT
cdr3_aa: CASSLTLGGILFF

clone_size: NA
j_call: TRBJ1-1
d_call: NA
cdr3_length: 13
v_call: TRBV12-3/TRBV12-4
cdr3_nt: TGTGCCAGCACATCCCCAGGGTTGGCTGAAGCTTTCTTT
cdr3_aa: CASTSPGLAEAFF

clone_size: NA
j_call: TRBJ2-5
d_call: NA
cdr3_length: 16
v_call: TRBV9
cdr3_nt: TGTGCCAGCAGCCTAGGGGCTATTCAGGGGGGAGAGACCCAGTACTTC
cdr3_aa: CASSLGAIQGGETQYF

clone_size: NA
j_call: TRBJ1-5
d_call: TRBD1
cdr3_length: 14
v_call: TRBV29-1
cdr3_nt: TGCAGCGCCGGGACAGGGGATTTTAATCAGCCCCAGCATTTT
cdr3_aa: CSAGTGDFNQPQHF

clone_size: NA
j_call: TRBJ2-5
d_call: NA
cdr3_length: 13
v_call: TRBV18
cdr3_nt: TGTGCCAGCTCACCAAGAGTGCGGGAGACCCAGTACTTC
cdr3_aa: CASSPRVRETQYF

clone_size: NA
j_call: TRBJ1-2
d_call: NA
cdr3_length: 13
v_call: TRBV28
cdr3_nt: TGTGCCAGCAGTTCTCTAGGGTACTATGGCTACACCTTC
cdr3_aa: CASSSLGYYGYTF

clone_size: NA
j_call: TRBJ1-1
d_call: NA
cdr3_length: 13
v_call: TRBV19
cdr3_nt: TGTGCCAGTAAGAGAAGGGGAGGCACTGAAGCTTTCTTT
cdr3_aa: CASKRRGGTEAFF

clone_size: NA
j_call: TRBJ2-7
d_call: TRBD2
cdr3_length: 13
v_call: TRBV29-1
cdr3_nt: TGCAGCGTTGGCGGACTAGCGGCCTACGAGCAGTACTTC
cdr3_aa: CSVGGLAAYEQYF

clone_size: NA
j_call: TRBJ2-7
d_call: NA
cdr3_length: 15
v_call: TRBV4-3
cdr3_nt: TGCGCCAGCAGCCAAGATCTCTCCGGGGACTACGAGCAGTACTTC
cdr3_aa: CASSQDLSGDYEQYF

clone_size: NA
j_call: TRBJ2-7
d_call: TRBD1
cdr3_length: 14
v_call: TRBV19
cdr3_nt: TGTGCCAGTAGTTCCGGGACAGGGCGCTACGAGCAGTACTTC
cdr3_aa: CASSSGTGRYEQYF

clone_size: NA
j_call: TRBJ2-7
d_call: NA
cdr3_length: 12
v_call: TRBV12-3/TRBV12-4
cdr3_nt: TGTGCCAGCAGTTTAGCGGGTTACGAGCAGTACTTC
cdr3_aa: CASSLAGYEQYF

clone_size: once
j_call: TRBJ2-7
d_call: TRBD1
cdr3_length: 13
v_call: TRBV10-3
cdr3_nt: TGTGCCATCAGTGAGGGGACAGGGGGCGAGCAGTACTTC
cdr3_aa: CAISEGTGGEQYF

clone_size: NA
j_call: TRBJ1-5
d_call: NA
cdr3_length: 15
v_call: TRBV6-5
cdr3_nt: TGTGCCAGCAGCCGCAGTGGGGAAGGAGGTCAGCCCCAGCATTTT
cdr3_aa: CASSRSGEGGQPQHF

clone_size: NA
j_call: TRBJ1-1
d_call: NA
cdr3_length: 15
v_call: TRBV18
cdr3_nt: TGTGCCAGCTCACCACGAGGGGGTCGGGACACTGAAGCTTTCTTT
cdr3_aa: CASSPRGGRDTEAFF

clone_size: NA
j_call: TRBJ2-3
d_call: NA
cdr3_length: 14
v_call: TRBV24-1
cdr3_nt: TGTGCCACCAGTGATCCCAGGGCCACAGATACGCAGTATTTT
cdr3_aa: CATSDPRATDTQYF

clone_size: NA
j_call: TRBJ2-1
d_call: TRBD2
cdr3_length: 14
v_call: TRBV11-2
cdr3_nt: TGTGCCAGCCAACCGGGACTAGGTTCTTATGAGCAGTTCTTC
cdr3_aa: CASQPGLGSYEQFF

clone_size: NA
j_call: TRBJ2-4
d_call: TRBD2
cdr3_length: 17
v_call: TRBV7-2
cdr3_nt: TGTGCCAGCCTAGCGGGGGGTCTAAGCCCCACCAAAAACATTCAGTACTTC
cdr3_aa: CASLAGGLSPTKNIQYF

clone_size: once
j_call: TRBJ1-5
d_call: TRBD1
cdr3_length: 15
v_call: TRBV11-2
cdr3_nt: TGTGCCAGCAGCGTTGGTGACAGGGGCAATCAGCCCCAGCATTTT
cdr3_aa: CASSVGDRGNQPQHF

clone_size: NA
j_call: TRBJ1-1
d_call: NA
cdr3_length: 13
v_call: TRBV19
cdr3_nt: TGTGCCAGTAGTATAAGGGGGTACACTGAAGCTTTCTTT
cdr3_aa: CASSIRGYTEAFF

clone_size: NA
j_call: TRBJ2-6
d_call: NA
cdr3_length: 15
v_call: TRBV25-1
cdr3_nt: TGTGCCAGCAGTAGGCAGGGGTCTGGGGCCAACGTCCTGACTTTC
cdr3_aa: CASSRQGSGANVLTF

clone_size: NA
j_call: TRBJ2-1
d_call: NA
cdr3_length: 12
v_call: TRBV5-1
cdr3_nt: TGCGCCAGCACCATAAGCCCCCCTGAGCAGTTCTTC
cdr3_aa: CASTISPPEQFF

clone_size: NA
j_call: TRBJ2-7
d_call: TRBD2
cdr3_length: 15
v_call: TRBV5-1
cdr3_nt: TGCGCCAGCAGCTTAGCGGGGGGGCCTCGGTCCGAGCAGTACTTC
cdr3_aa: CASSLAGGPRSEQYF

clone_size: NA
j_call: TRBJ2-3
d_call: NA
cdr3_length: 15
v_call: TRBV9
cdr3_nt: TGTGCCAGCAGCGTATCTTTGGGGGCCGAAGATACGCAGTATTTT
cdr3_aa: CASSVSLGAEDTQYF

clone_size: once
j_call: TRBJ1-5
d_call: TRBD1
cdr3_length: 16
v_call: TRBV19
cdr3_nt: TGTGCCAGTAGTATGGCCGGCCCAGGGGGGGGTCAGCCCCAGCATTTT
cdr3_aa: CASSMAGPGGGQPQHF

clone_size: NA
j_call: TRBJ1-2
d_call: TRBD1
cdr3_length: 15
v_call: TRBV7-9
cdr3_nt: TGTGCCAGCAGCTTATTGGGACAGGTCTCCTATGGCTACACCTTC
cdr3_aa: CASSLLGQVSYGYTF

clone_size: NA
j_call: TRBJ1-2
d_call: NA
cdr3_length: 16
v_call: TRBV11-2
cdr3_nt: TGTGCCAGCAGCTCATTAGGGCCGGAGGGGAACTATGGCTACACCTTC
cdr3_aa: CASSSLGPEGNYGYTF

clone_size: NA
j_call: TRBJ2-1
d_call: NA
cdr3_length: 13
v_call: TRBV27
cdr3_nt: TGTGCCAGCAGTTTAGTAGACTACAATGAGCAGTTCTTC
cdr3_aa: CASSLVDYNEQFF

clone_size: NA
j_call: TRBJ1-1
d_call: NA
cdr3_length: 16
v_call: TRBV18
cdr3_nt: TGTGCCAGCTCATACGGTGATCCGGGGATTAACACTGAAGCTTTCTTT
cdr3_aa: CASSYGDPGINTEAFF

clone_size: NA
j_call: TRBJ1-2
d_call: NA
cdr3_length: 14
v_call: TRBV27
cdr3_nt: TGTGCCAGCAGTTTTACGGGAGCTAACTATGGCTACACCTTC
cdr3_aa: CASSFTGANYGYTF

clone_size: once
j_call: TRBJ1-1
d_call: TRBD1
cdr3_length: 15
v_call: TRBV5-1
cdr3_nt: TGCGCCAGCAGCGCGGGGACAGGGGTGAACACTGAAGCTTTCTTT
cdr3_aa: CASSAGTGVNTEAFF

clone_size: few
j_call: TRBJ1-2
d_call: NA
cdr3_length: 13
v_call: TRBV6-2/TRBV6-3
cdr3_nt: TGTGCCAGCAGTTACCAGGGAGACTATGGCTACACCTTC
cdr3_aa: CASSYQGDYGYTF

clone_size: NA
j_call: TRBJ2-7
d_call: TRBD2
cdr3_length: 14
v_call: TRBV5-4
cdr3_nt: TGTGCCAGCAGTGCGGGGGGATTCTCCTACGAGCAGTACTTC
cdr3_aa: CASSAGGFSYEQYF

clone_size: once
j_call: TRBJ1-2
d_call: NA
cdr3_length: 14
v_call: TRBV7-9
cdr3_nt: TGTGCCAGCAGCTTAGAGGAGACAGGCTATGGCTACACCTTC
cdr3_aa: CASSLEETGYGYTF

clone_size: NA
j_call: TRBJ1-5
d_call: TRBD1
cdr3_length: 15
v_call: TRBV7-8
cdr3_nt: TGTGCCAGCAGCGTCGGAAGGACAGGGACCCAGCCCCAGCATTTT
cdr3_aa: CASSVGRTGTQPQHF